This T cell receptor beta chain is drawn from a study of graft-versus-host responses after intestinal transplantation. The wider study: Each recipient received anti-thymocyte globulin induction, then tacrolimus and steroids for about three years.

Study-wide results and caveats: Among circulating GvH clones, peak levels were associated with early post-transplant declines in HvG clones. Among recipient marrow samples, GvH clones were found; some appeared first in ileum or blood. Subjects displaying graft-donor T cell macrochimerism possessed elevated graft-versus-host to host-versus-graft clonal ratios inside allografts.

A remark on this clone: Its antigen is as yet unknown.

This CDR3 has 16 amino acids. V shed 9 bases and J shed 0 bases, with 17 bases lying between them. From germline, CDR1 is SEHNR and CDR2 FQNEAQ (reference sequence). Measured with immunoSEQ multiplex PCR; TCRdb has only the in-frame clones, and not every one. The repertoire includes 65,000 to 90,000 clones, under 95% of them detected once, and around 7.6% sits in the top ten. The V call is TRBV7-9, the J call TRBJ2-2; D is unresolved. The sequence was obtained from a human donor who was the organ donor for an intestinal transplant. Specimen: unstimulated CD8+ T cells sorted from spleen or lymph node cells, collected before transplant. The CDR3 bases are TGTGCCAGTGCTCCCCTAGAGGTACCGAACACCGGGGAGCTGTTTTTT. This encodes CASAPLEVPNTGELFF.